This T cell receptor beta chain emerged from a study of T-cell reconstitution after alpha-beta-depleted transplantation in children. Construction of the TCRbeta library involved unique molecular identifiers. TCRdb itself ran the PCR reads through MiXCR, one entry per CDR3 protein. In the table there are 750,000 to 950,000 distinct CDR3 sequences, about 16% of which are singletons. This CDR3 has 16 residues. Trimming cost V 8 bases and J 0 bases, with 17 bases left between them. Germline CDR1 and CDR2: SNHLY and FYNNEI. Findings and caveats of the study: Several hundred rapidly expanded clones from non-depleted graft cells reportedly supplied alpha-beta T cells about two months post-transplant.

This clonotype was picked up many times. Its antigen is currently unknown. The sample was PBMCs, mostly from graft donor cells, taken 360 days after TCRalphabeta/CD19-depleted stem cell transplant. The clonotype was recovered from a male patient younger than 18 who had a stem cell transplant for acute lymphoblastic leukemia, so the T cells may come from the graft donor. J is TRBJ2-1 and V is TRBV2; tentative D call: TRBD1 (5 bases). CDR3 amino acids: CASAPWGRGSYNEQFF. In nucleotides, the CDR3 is TGTGCCAGCGCCCCATGGGGCAGAGGCTCCTACAATGAGCAGTTCTTC.